The source of this T cell receptor (beta chain) is a study of blood T cell repertoires in COVID-19. Germline V gene data show CDR1 as SQVTM and CDR2 as ANQGSEA. The length of the CDR3 is 16 residues. Unmatched junction bases numbered 8, after V lost 6 bases and J lost 0 bases. This clone was recorded once. Clones were read by immunoSEQ multiplex PCR, and TCRdb kept only the in-frame ones, dropping some. The data hold approximately 150,000 clones, with approximately 84% observed a single time. Sequences were obtained from peripheral blood. The V and J genes are TRBV29-1 and TRBJ2-1; 10 positions agree with TRBD2. The sequence was obtained from a human donor with acute or convalescent COVID-19. The donor label of this sample is uncertain. The CDR3 loop is CSVSTSGSSSYNEQFF. The CDR3, as DNA: TGCAGCGTGTCGACTAGCGGGTCGAGCTCCTACAATGAGCAGTTCTTC.